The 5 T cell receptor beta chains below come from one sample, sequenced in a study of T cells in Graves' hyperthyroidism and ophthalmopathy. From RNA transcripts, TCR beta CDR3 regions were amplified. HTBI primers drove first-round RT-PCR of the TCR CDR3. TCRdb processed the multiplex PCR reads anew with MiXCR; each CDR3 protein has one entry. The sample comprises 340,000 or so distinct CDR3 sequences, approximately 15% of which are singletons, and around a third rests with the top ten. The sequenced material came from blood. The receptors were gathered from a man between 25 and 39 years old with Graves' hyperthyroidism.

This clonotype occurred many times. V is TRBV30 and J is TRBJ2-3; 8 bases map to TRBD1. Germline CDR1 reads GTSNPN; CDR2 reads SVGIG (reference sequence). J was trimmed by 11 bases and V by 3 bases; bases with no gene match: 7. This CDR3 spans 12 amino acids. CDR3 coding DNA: TGTGCCTGGAGCGGATCCGGGACAGGGCAGTATTTT. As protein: CAWSGSGTGQYF.

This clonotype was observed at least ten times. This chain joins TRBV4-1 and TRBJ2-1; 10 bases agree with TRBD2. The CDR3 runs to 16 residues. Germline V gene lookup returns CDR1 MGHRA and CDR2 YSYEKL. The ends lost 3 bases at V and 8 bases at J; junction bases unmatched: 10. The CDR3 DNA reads TGCGCCAGCAGCCAGCCTACAGCGGGAGGGGCATATGAGCAGTTCTTC. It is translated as CASSQPTAGGAYEQFF.

The CDR3 DNA sequence: TGTGCCAGCAGTTTAAGAACGGAGAATTCACCCCTCCACTTT. Residues: CASSLRTENSPLHF. The rearrangement joins TRBV28 to TRBJ1-6; D is undetermined. The CDR3 runs 14 residues. V lost 2 bases and J 7 bases, leaving 9 bases between the germline ends. CDR1 and CDR2 from the germline V gene are MDHEN and SYDVKM. Looking up the rest from reference TRBV28 and TRBJ1-6 gives the full variable domain: DVKVTQSSRYLVKRTGEKVFLECVQDMDHENMFWYRQDPGLGLRLIYFSYDVKMKEKGDIPEGYSVSREKKERFSLILESASTNQTSMYLCASSLRTENSPLHFGNGTRLTVT.

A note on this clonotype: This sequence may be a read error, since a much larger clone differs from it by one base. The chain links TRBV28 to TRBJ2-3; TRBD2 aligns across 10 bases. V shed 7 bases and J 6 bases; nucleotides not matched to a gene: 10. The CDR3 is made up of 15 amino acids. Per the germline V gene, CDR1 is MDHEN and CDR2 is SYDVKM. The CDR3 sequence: CASISGLADWDTQYF. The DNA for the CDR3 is TGTGCCAGCATTTCAGGACTAGCGGACTGGGATACGCAGTATTTT.

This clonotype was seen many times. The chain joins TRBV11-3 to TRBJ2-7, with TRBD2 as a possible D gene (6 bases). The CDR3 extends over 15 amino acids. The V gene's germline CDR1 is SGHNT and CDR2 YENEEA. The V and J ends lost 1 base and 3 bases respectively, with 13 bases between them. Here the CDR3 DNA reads TGTGCCAGCAGCTTAGCGGGAGACGGATACTACGAGCAGTACTTC. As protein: CASSLAGDGYYEQYF.